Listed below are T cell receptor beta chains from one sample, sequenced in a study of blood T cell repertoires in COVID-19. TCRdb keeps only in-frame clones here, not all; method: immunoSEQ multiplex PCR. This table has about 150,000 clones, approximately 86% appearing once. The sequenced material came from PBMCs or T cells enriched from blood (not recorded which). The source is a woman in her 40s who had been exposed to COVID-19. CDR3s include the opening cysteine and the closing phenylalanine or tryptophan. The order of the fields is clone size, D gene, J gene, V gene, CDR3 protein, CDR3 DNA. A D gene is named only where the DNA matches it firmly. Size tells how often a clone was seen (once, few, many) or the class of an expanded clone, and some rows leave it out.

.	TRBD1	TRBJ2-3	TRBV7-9	CASSPGQGARDTQYF	TGTGCCAGCAGCCCGGGACAGGGGGCGCGAGATACGCAGTATTTT
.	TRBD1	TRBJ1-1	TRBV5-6	CASSLQGEAFF	TGTGCCAGCAGCTTACAGGGGGAAGCTTTCTTT
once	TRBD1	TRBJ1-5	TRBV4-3	CASSPAGGNQPQHF	TGCGCCAGCAGCCCTGCAGGGGGAAATCAGCCCCAGCATTTT
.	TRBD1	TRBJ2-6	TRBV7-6	CASTGQGAAGANVLTF	TGTGCCAGCACGGGACAGGGGGCGGCTGGGGCCAACGTCCTGACTTTC
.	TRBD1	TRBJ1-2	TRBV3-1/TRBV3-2	CASSQATGGHYGYTF	TGTGCCAGCAGCCAAGCTACAGGGGGGCACTATGGCTACACCTTC
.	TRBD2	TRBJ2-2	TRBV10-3	CAISESTGGPTGELFF	TGTGCCATCAGTGAGTCGACGGGAGGGCCTACCGGGGAGCTGTTTTTT
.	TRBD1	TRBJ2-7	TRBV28	CASTSAGTGNYEQYF	TGTGCCAGCACTTCCGCCGGGACAGGAAACTACGAGCAGTACTTC
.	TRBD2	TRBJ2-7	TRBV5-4	CASAFGTSGTYEQYF	TGTGCCAGCGCCTTCGGGACTAGCGGGACCTACGAGCAGTACTTC
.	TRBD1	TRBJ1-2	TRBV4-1	CASSRRDRGGYGYTF	TGCGCCAGCAGCCGCCGGGACAGGGGCGGCTATGGCTACACCTTC
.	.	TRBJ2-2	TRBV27	CASSFWARRGGTGELFF	TGTGCCAGCAGTTTTTGGGCTCGCAGGGGAGGGACCGGGGAGCTGTTTTTT
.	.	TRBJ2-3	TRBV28	CASSLGVTIRTDTQYF	TGTGCCAGCAGTTTGGGTGTAACTATTCGCACAGATACGCAGTATTTT
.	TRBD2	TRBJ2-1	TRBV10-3	CAISGASGRRNEQFF	TGTGCCATCAGTGGGGCTAGCGGGAGGCGAAATGAGCAGTTCTTC
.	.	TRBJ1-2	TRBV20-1	CLAGSRYGYTF	TGCTTAGCGGGGAGTCGCTATGGCTACACCTTC
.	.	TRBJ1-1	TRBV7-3	CASSPLGGLNTEAFF	TGTGCCAGCAGCCCCCTAGGGGGACTAAACACTGAAGCTTTCTTT
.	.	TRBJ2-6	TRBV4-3	CASSHQGSGANVLTF	TGCGCCAGCAGCCACCAGGGGTCTGGGGCCAACGTCCTGACTTTC
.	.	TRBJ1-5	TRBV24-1	CATSDYGADQPQHF	TGTGCCACCAGTGATTATGGAGCCGATCAGCCCCAGCATTTT
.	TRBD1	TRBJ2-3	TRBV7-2	CASSRDRGSDTQYF	TGTGCCAGCAGCCGGGACAGGGGGTCGGATACGCAGTATTTT
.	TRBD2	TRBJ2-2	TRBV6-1	CASSAPGLVETGELFF	TGTGCCAGCAGTGCCCCGGGACTAGTTGAAACCGGGGAGCTGTTTTTT
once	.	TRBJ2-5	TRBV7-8	CASSVRDSTGDQYF	TGTGCCAGCAGCGTCCGGGACTCAACGGGGGACCAGTACTTC
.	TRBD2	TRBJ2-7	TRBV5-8	CASSLDRLAASYEQYF	TGTGCCAGCAGCTTGGATCGGCTAGCGGCCTCCTACGAGCAGTACTTC
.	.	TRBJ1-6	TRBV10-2	CASRGQTTINSPLHF	TGCGCCAGCAGAGGCCAGACTACGATTAATTCACCCCTCCACTTT
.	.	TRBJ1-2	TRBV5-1	CASSTGGQGGYTF	TGCGCCAGCAGCACGGGAGGCCAGGGTGGCTACACCTTC
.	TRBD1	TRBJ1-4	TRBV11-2	CASSARDRADEKLFF	TGTGCCAGCAGCGCGAGGGACAGAGCAGATGAAAAACTGTTTTTT
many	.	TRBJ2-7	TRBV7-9	CASSRQDLSDPEQYF	TGTGCCAGCAGTCGACAGGATCTTAGTGACCCCGAGCAGTACTTC
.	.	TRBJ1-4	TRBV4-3	CASSQEGVGVKKLFF	TGCGCCAGCAGCCAAGAAGGTGTGGGAGTGAAAAAACTGTTTTTT
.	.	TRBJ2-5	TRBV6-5	CASSTWGDSATQYF	TGTGCCAGCAGTACCTGGGGGGACAGTGCGACCCAGTACTTC
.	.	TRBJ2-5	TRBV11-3	CASSLEGVGGQETQYF	TGTGCCAGCAGCTTAGAAGGTGTGGGGGGCCAAGAGACCCAGTACTTC
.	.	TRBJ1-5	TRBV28	CASSSNHQPQHF	TGTGCCAGCAGTTCTAATCATCAGCCCCAGCATTTT
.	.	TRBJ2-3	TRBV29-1	CSVERLGVDTQYF	TGCAGCGTTGAAAGACTAGGGGTAGATACGCAGTATTTT
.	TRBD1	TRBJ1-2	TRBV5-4	CASSEAGVGTGDGYTF	TGTGCCAGCAGCGAAGCTGGGGTGGGGACAGGGGATGGCTACACCTTC
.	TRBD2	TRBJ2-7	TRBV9	CASSPSGTSGYEQYF	TGTGCCAGCAGCCCATCCGGGACTAGCGGCTACGAGCAGTACTTC
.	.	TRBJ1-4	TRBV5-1	CASSPGGVITNEKLFF	TGCGCCAGCAGCCCTGGAGGGGTTATAACTAATGAAAAACTGTTTTTT
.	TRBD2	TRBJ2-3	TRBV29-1	CSVERGGVRDTQYF	TGCAGCGTCGAGCGGGGGGGGGTTCGTGATACGCAGTATTTT
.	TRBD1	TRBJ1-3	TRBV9	CASSAGTGGSGNTIYF	TGTGCCAGCAGCGCCGGGACAGGGGGTTCTGGAAACACCATATATTTT
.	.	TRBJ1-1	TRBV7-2	CASSSWRESGAFF	TGTGCCAGCAGCAGCTGGAGGGAGAGTGGCGCTTTCTTT
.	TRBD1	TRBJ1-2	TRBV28	CASSPPGTGGVQDGYTF	TGTGCCAGCAGTCCACCCGGGACAGGGGGCGTCCAGGACGGCTACACCTTC
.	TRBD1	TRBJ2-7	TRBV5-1	CASSLNPGQGYEQYF	TGCGCCAGCAGCTTAAATCCGGGACAGGGCTACGAGCAGTACTTC
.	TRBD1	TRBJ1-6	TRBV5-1	CASSLGQGEPLNSPLHF	TGCGCCAGCAGCTTGGGGCAGGGGGAACCCTTAAATTCACCCCTCCACTTT
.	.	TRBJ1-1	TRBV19	CASSAKRGNTEAFF	TGTGCCAGTAGTGCCAAAAGAGGAAACACTGAAGCTTTCTTT
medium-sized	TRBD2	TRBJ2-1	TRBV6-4	CASSDSGAGDSNEQFF	TGTGCCAGCAGTGACTCAGGAGCGGGAGACAGCAATGAGCAGTTCTTC
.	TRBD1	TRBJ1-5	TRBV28	CASSPGGNQPQHF	TGTGCCAGCAGCCCAGGGGGGAATCAGCCCCAGCATTTT
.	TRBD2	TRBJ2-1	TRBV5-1	CASSSYGTSGSNGPYNEQFF	TGCGCCAGCAGCTCCTATGGGACTAGCGGGAGCAATGGCCCCTACAATGAGCAGTTCTTC
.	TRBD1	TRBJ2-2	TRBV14	CASSHRWDRAADTGELFF	TGTGCCAGCAGCCATAGGTGGGACAGGGCGGCTGACACCGGGGAGCTGTTTTTT
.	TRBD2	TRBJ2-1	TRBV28	CASSFQGTSGIYNEQFF	TGTGCCAGCAGTTTCCAGGGGACTAGCGGGATCTACAATGAGCAGTTCTTC
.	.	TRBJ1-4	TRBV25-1	CASSSGLKEKLFF	TGTGCCAGCAGTTCGGGACTGAAAGAAAAACTGTTTTTT
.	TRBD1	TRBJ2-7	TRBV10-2	CASTKTGALSYEQYF	TGCGCCAGCACCAAGACAGGGGCCCTCTCCTACGAGCAGTACTTC
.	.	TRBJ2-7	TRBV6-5	CASSYTGESYEQYF	TGTGCCAGCAGTTATACCGGGGAGTCCTACGAGCAGTACTTC
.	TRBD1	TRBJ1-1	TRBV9	CASSAPGQSLTEAFF	TGTGCCAGCAGCGCGCCGGGACAGAGTCTCACTGAAGCTTTCTTT
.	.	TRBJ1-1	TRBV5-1	CASRYGQLNTEAFF	TGCGCCAGCAGGTACGGACAGTTGAACACTGAAGCTTTCTTT
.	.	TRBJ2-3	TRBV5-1	CASSLALTSSTTQYF	TGCGCCAGCAGCTTGGCTCTGACTAGTTCTACTACGCAGTATTTT